This T cell receptor (beta chain) comes out of a study of cytomegalovirus exposure and HLA in healthy donors. PCR used 60 Vbeta primers and 13 Jbeta primers. Authors' data handling: Around 80 million unique TCR beta chains, about 11 million of them shared, were counted by a later analysis. Sequencing was performed with immunoSEQ multiplex PCR; in TCRdb, only in-frame clones are kept and a portion is missing. The V and J calls and clone size were taken over from that table, and D and trimming were inferred from the DNA. The sample yields some 160,000 clones, 70% to 85% seen once. Study-wide results and caveats: Most subjects' HLA-A and HLA-B alleles were reportedly predicted from TCR beta sequences. Analysis was carried out at a later point, and it linked a missense DCLRE1C variant to TCR beta V- and J-gene trimming. Productive rates of about 87% or about 30% were seen for most TCR beta V segments in an earlier analysis.

Remarks on this clone: Its antigen is unknown.

CDR1 and CDR2 (germline): MDHEN, SYDVKM. The CDR3 is made up of 14 amino acids. J lost 4 bases, V lost 6 bases, and 5 bases had no gene match. This sequence originates from a woman aged 25 to 39 in good health and CMV-seronegative. The chain uses TRBV28 and TRBJ2-7, with TRBD1 matching 11 bases. The sequencing sample was made of PBMCs. As DNA, the CDR3 is TGTGCCAGCAGCAGGGACAGGGGGATTTACGAGCAGTACTTC. Protein sequence: CASSRDRGIYEQYF.